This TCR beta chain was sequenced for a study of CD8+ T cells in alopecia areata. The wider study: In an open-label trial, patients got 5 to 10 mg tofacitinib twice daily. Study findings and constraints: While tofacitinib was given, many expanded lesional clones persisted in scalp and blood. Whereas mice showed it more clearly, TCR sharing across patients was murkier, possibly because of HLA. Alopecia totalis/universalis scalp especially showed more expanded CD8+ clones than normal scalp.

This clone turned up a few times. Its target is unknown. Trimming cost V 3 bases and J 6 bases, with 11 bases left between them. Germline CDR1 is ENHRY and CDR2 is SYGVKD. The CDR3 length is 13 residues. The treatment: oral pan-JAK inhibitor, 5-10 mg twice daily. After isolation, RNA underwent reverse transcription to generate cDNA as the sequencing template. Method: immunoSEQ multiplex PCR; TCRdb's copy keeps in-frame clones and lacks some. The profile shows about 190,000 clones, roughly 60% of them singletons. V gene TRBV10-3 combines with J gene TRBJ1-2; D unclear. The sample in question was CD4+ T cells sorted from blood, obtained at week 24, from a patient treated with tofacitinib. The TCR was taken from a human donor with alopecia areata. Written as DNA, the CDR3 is TGTGCCATCAGTGATCGGTCGGTTCATGGCTACACCTTC. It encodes CAISDRSVHGYTF.